The 29 T cell receptor beta chains below come from one sample, sequenced in a study of blood T cell repertoires in COVID-19. Profiled with immunoSEQ multiplex PCR; TCRdb holds only in-frame clones, not every one. The data show about 200,000 clones, with more than 70% seen just once and around 1.5% held by the top ten. Sequenced: peripheral blood. These receptor sequences come from a man younger than 35 with active or convalescent COVID-19.

This clone was picked up one time. The V call is TRBV7-2, the J call TRBJ2-3; TRBD1 matches 8 bases. The CDR3 has 12 residues. Germline V CDR1 and CDR2: SGHTA, FQGNSA. The V gene end was trimmed by 6 bases and the J gene end by 15 bases; junction bases not matched to a gene: 11. CDR3 coding DNA: TGTGCCAGCAGTCCCCAGGGGGCGCCCCGTTATTTT. Its protein is CASSPQGAPRYF.

Here the CDR3 reads CASALSGGSTEAFF. CDR3 nucleotide sequence: TGTGCCAGCGCTCTCAGCGGGGGAAGCACTGAAGCTTTCTTT. The rearrangement joins TRBV27 to TRBJ1-1, with a weak D call TRBD1 (5 bases). The germline V and J ends were trimmed by 8 bases and 4 bases, with 17 bases remaining between them. Per the germline V gene, CDR1 is MNHEY and CDR2 is SMNVEV (reference sequence). The CDR3 contains 14 residues.

This chain joins TRBV5-1 and TRBJ2-7; 9 nucleotides match TRBD2. With 0 bases clipped from V and 2 bases from J, the junction kept 18 bases outside the gene matches. The CDR3 extends over 20 amino acids. CDR1 and CDR2 from the germline V gene are SGHRS and YFSETQ. For the CDR3, the DNA is TGCGCCAGCAGCTTGGTGAGGCAGGACGGAAGCGGGAGGATCCCCTACGAGCAGTACTTC. This sequence encodes CASSLVRQDGSGRIPYEQYF.

This clone was observed a handful of times. V is TRBV19 and J is TRBJ1-5; a possible D gene is TRBD1 (5 bases). Trimming removed 4 bases at V and 7 bases at J, with 17 bases between. The CDR3 runs to 15 residues. Germline CDR1 reads LNHDA; CDR2 reads SQIVND (reference sequence). This CDR3 reads CASSTDYQGIQPQHF. The CDR3 DNA reads TGTGCCAGTAGTACCGATTACCAGGGAATCCAGCCCCAGCATTTT.

The genes are TRBV5-1 and TRBJ2-1; 8 nucleotides agree with TRBD1. The V gene end was trimmed by 0 bases and the J gene end by 7 bases; junction bases not matched to a gene: 6. CDR3 length: 15 amino acids. Germline values: CDR1 SGHRS, CDR2 YFSETQ. Here the CDR3 DNA reads TGCGCCAGCAGCTTGGACGGACAGGGTATAAATGAGCAGTTCTTC. This encodes CASSLDGQGINEQFF.

This clone was counted only a few times. The chain carries TRBV24-1 and TRBJ2-5, with D maybe TRBD1 (5 bases). Between the trimmed V and J ends, which lost 1 base and 2 bases, there was a span of 10 bases. The length of the CDR3 is 15 residues. Germline loops: CDR1 KGHDR, CDR2 SFDVKD. For the CDR3, the DNA is TGTGCCACCAGTGATTTTGACAGCGATCAAGAGACCCAGTACTTC. Its translation is CATSDFDSDQETQYF.

The table lists this clone with a count of one. V gene TRBV21-1 combines with J gene TRBJ2-7; the D call TRBD1 from the table was never checked on the DNA. TRBV21-1 has pseudogene status. The CDR3 loop spans 19 amino acids. The CDR3 DNA sequence: TGTGCCAGCAGTAAGACAGGTCCCGGTCGAGCGGAGAGCTCCTACGAGCAGTACTTC. The encoded protein is CASSKTGPGRAESSYEQYF.

Note on this clone: This probably arose from a read error, given a far larger clone one base away. The V call is TRBV28, the J call TRBJ1-1; tentatively, D is TRBD1 (5 bases). The CDR3 contains 11 residues. Germline values: CDR1 MDHEN, CDR2 SYDVKM. The germline V and J ends were trimmed by 8 bases and 4 bases, with 8 bases remaining between them. For the CDR3, the DNA is TGTGCCAGCCTGGGGGGCACTGAAGCTTTCTTT. It translates to CASLGGTEAFF.

The rearrangement links TRBV2 to TRBJ1-5; D might be TRBD1 (5 bases). Germline CDR1 is SNHLY and CDR2 is FYNNEI. The length of the CDR3 is 13 residues. Trimming removed 4 bases from V and 9 bases from J, with 13 bases in between. This chain's CDR3 is CASSVSPGPPQHF. CDR3 bases: TGTGCCAGCAGTGTTTCCCCAGGGCCGCCCCAGCATTTT.

The CDR3 protein is CASSFRVGNQPQHF. The CDR3 DNA reads TGTGCCAGCAGTTTTCGGGTCGGGAATCAGCCCCAGCATTTT. The chain recombines TRBV28 with TRBJ1-5, with D uncertain. The CDR3 covers 14 residues. From germline, CDR1 is MDHEN and CDR2 SYDVKM. V gave up 3 bases and J gave up 4 bases, with 10 bases separating them.

J is TRBJ1-2 and V is TRBV11-2, with D maybe TRBD1 (6 bases). The germline V gene encodes CDR1 SGHAT and CDR2 FQNNGV. The CDR3 has 15 residues. Between the trimmed V and J ends, which lost 2 bases and 3 bases, there was a span of 13 bases. CDR3 in amino acids: CASSLFGQLYYGYTF. DNA of the CDR3: TGTGCCAGCAGCTTATTCGGACAGCTTTACTATGGCTACACCTTC.

The J gene is TRBJ2-3, the V gene TRBV27, with D perhaps matching TRBD1 (6 bases). The ends were cut back, 1 base at V and 4 bases at J, with 12 bases in the middle. Germline V gene sequence: CDR1 MNHEY, CDR2 SMNVEV (reference sequence). This CDR3 region has 15 residues. CDR3 amino acids: CASSLYDDRSDTQYF. CDR3 in DNA: TGTGCCAGCAGTTTATATGACGACAGGTCAGATACGCAGTATTTT.

The CDR3 bases are TGTGCCAGCAGCTTAGGAGGGACAGGGGGTTGGTCCCTCCACTTT. Translating it yields CASSLGGTGGWSLHF. This chain uses TRBV11-2 with TRBJ1-6; the match to TRBD1 covers 11 bases. This CDR3 region has 15 residues. Germline-derived CDR1 and CDR2 are SGHAT and FQNNGV. With 1 base clipped from V and 14 bases from J, the junction kept 7 bases outside the gene matches.

This CDR3 is CASSTRHRVSTGELFF. In nucleotides, the CDR3 is TGTGCCAGCAGTACCCGTCACCGAGTTAGCACCGGGGAGCTGTTTTTT. The chain uses TRBV6-2 or TRBV6-3 and TRBJ2-2; D is unresolved. Trimming pared 5 bases from V and 4 bases from J, leaving 17 bases between. Germline loops: CDR1 MNHEY, CDR2 SVGEGT. There are 16 residues in the CDR3.

This rearrangement joins TRBV10-1 to TRBJ1-1; no definite D call. Germline V lookup: CDR1 WNHNN, CDR2 SYGVQD (reference sequence). Trimming left V 7 bases short and J 0 bases short, with 15 bases between. The length of the CDR3 is 15 residues. The CDR3: CASNAPPTMNTEAFF. Written as DNA, the CDR3 is TGCGCCAGCAACGCTCCCCCCACAATGAACACTGAAGCTTTCTTT.

The gene calls are TRBV5-1 and TRBJ2-2; 7 bases match TRBD1. J was trimmed by 2 bases and V by 3 bases; bases with no gene match: 1. CDR3 length equals 14 residues. Per germline, CDR1 SGHRS and CDR2 YFSETQ. CDR3 protein: CASSWDSNTGELFF. The DNA for the CDR3 is TGCGCCAGCAGCTGGGACAGTAACACCGGGGAGCTGTTTTTT. The whole variable domain, filled in from reference TRBV5-1 and TRBJ2-2, reads KAGVTQTPRYLIKTRGQQVTLSCSPISGHRSVSWYQQTPGQGLQFLFEYFSETQRNKGNFPGRFSGRQFSNSRSEMNVSTLELGDSALYLCASSWDSNTGELFFGEGSRLTVL.

The chain couples TRBV14 to TRBJ1-4; D unresolved. The CDR3 has 13 amino acids. With 5 bases removed from V and 7 bases from J, the gap between germline ends came to 11 bases. CDR1 and CDR2 (germline): SGHDN, FVKESK. The CDR3 DNA is TGTGCCAGCAGCTGGATACGGGGTGAAAAACTGTTTTTT. Its translation is CASSWIRGEKLFF.

The chain employs TRBV15 and TRBJ1-1; D call uncertain. CDR3 size: 14 residues. V lost 0 bases to trimming and J lost 6 bases, with 11 bases between them. Germline assignment: CDR1 LNHNV and CDR2 YYDKDF (reference sequence). DNA of the CDR3: TGTGCCACCAGCAGAGATAGAGGGAGGGCTGAAGCTTTCTTT. Amino acids: CATSRDRGRAEAFF.

V gene TRBV23-1 combines with J gene TRBJ1-2; D is uncertain. TRBV23-1 carries the ORF label, with uncertain function. V dropped 8 bases and J dropped 1 base, with 20 bases sitting between them. This CDR3 has 16 residues. In nucleotides, the CDR3 is TGCGCCAGCCGCACTAAACCGGCAGAAATTAACTATGGCTACACCTTC. It codes for CASRTKPAEINYGYTF.

The CDR3 sequence: CASSAMNEQFF. The CDR3 nucleotides are TGTGCCAGCAGCGCCATGAATGAGCAGTTCTTC. V is TRBV9 and J is TRBJ2-1; D is ambiguous. This CDR3 spans 11 amino acids. CDR1 SGDLS and CDR2 YYNGEE come from the germline V gene. Trimming removed 3 bases from V and 7 bases from J, with 5 bases in between.

By its share, this clone is medium-sized. As DNA, the CDR3 is TGCGCCAGCAGCGACAGGGTTGAAAAACTGTTTTTT. This translates into CASSDRVEKLFF. V usage is TRBV5-1 and J usage is TRBJ1-4; 7 nucleotides agree with TRBD1. The CDR3 has 12 residues. Germline assignment: CDR1 SGHRS and CDR2 YFSETQ. Trimming removed 4 bases from V and 7 bases from J; junction bases left unmatched: 1.

This clone was recorded a few times. The rearrangement links TRBV11-3 to TRBJ1-2, with 7 bases aligning to TRBD1. V gave up 4 bases and J gave up 4 bases; unmatched junction bases: 9. The germline V gene encodes CDR1 SGHNT and CDR2 YENEEA. The CDR3 contains 15 residues. The CDR3 spells CASSSTGSSVYGYTF. The CDR3 region has the DNA TGTGCCAGCAGCTCGACAGGGAGTTCGGTCTATGGCTACACCTTC. Filled out from reference TRBV11-3 and TRBJ1-2, the complete variable domain reads EAGVVQSPRYKIIEKKQPVAFWCNPISGHNTLYWYLQNLGQGPELLIRYENEEAVDDSQLPKDRFSAERLKGVDSTLKIQPAELGDSAVYLCASSSTGSSVYGYTFGSGTRLTVV.

The chain joins TRBV6-5 to TRBJ1-6; 11 bases map to TRBD1. V shed 2 bases, J shed 7 bases, and the junction held 1 base outside the gene matches. The CDR3 contains 15 residues. The V gene's germline CDR1 is MNHEY and CDR2 SVGAGI. For the CDR3, the DNA is TGTGCCAGCAGTTACGGGACAGGGGGGAATTCACCCCTCCACTTT. This encodes CASSYGTGGNSPLHF.

The chain links TRBV12-5 to TRBJ2-5; D uncertain. Germline lookup yields CDR1 LGHNT and CDR2 FRNRAP. The CDR3 is made up of 12 amino acids. V was trimmed by 7 bases and J by 3 bases, leaving 9 bases between them. The CDR3 DNA is TGTGCTAGTGCCTTCAACAAAGAGACCCAGTACTTC. This sequence encodes CASAFNKETQYF.

This clone was seen only once. The J gene is TRBJ1-1, the V gene TRBV2; D is perhaps TRBD1 (5 bases). Trimming took 7 bases from V and 3 from J, leaving 12 bases between them. The CDR3 totals 13 residues. CDR1 is SNHLY, CDR2 FYNNEI, per germline. CDR3 sequence (DNA): TGTGCCAGCAAGCGCCCGGGGGACACTGAAGCTTTCTTT. It specifies CASKRPGDTEAFF.

This rearrangement joins TRBV30 to TRBJ1-4, with D unclear. The CDR3 contains 14 residues. V was cut by 0 bases and J by 5 bases, with 10 bases left in between. Per germline, CDR1 GTSNPN and CDR2 SVGIG (reference sequence). CDR3 nucleotides: TGTGCCTGGAGTGTAATGGGCTTCAATGAAAAACTGTTTTTT. Amino acids: CAWSVMGFNEKLFF.

The chain uses TRBV30 and TRBJ1-2, with 7 bases matching TRBD1. V trimming: 1 base; J trimming: 13 bases; junction bases outside the gene matches: 9. From germline, CDR1 is GTSNPN and CDR2 SVGIG (reference sequence). The CDR3 spans 12 residues. The CDR3 DNA reads TGTGCCTGGAGTGGGGGACAGCGGATCGGCACCTTC. It codes for CAWSGGQRIGTF.

The chain couples TRBV7-2 to TRBJ1-5; D possibly corresponds to TRBD1 (6 bases). The CDR3 is 14 amino acids. The V gene lost 2 bases and the J gene lost 6 bases, with 11 bases spanning the gap. CDR1 SGHTA and CDR2 FQGNSA come from the germline V gene. The DNA of the CDR3 is TGTGCCAGCAGCTTATTGGGGGGGGCTCAGCCCCAGCATTTT. It encodes CASSLLGGAQPQHF.

The chain combines TRBV4-2 with TRBJ1-1; D not certain. The germline V gene encodes CDR1 LGHNA and CDR2 YNFKEQ. Trimming left V 0 bases short and J 4 bases short, with 6 bases between. The CDR3 extends over 13 amino acids. The CDR3: CASSQDGSTEAFF. DNA of the CDR3: TGTGCCAGCAGCCAAGATGGGAGCACTGAAGCTTTCTTT.